This record concerns one T cell receptor beta chain sequence. Its target is unknown. This sample was included in a study of post-analysis software for immune sequencing data. In the study overall: Several disease courses (relapsing-remitting, secondary progressive and progressive-relapsing) of multiple sclerosis were included.

TCR beta libraries were prepared from cDNA with unique molecular identifiers. Input amounts of 1 to 10 million T cells were used. These gave roughly 0.5 million cDNA molecules, so each molecule approximated one T cell. TCRdb re-derived calls from the PCR reads in MiXCR, one entry per CDR3 protein. The sample has some 500,000 distinct CDR3 sequences, around 40% seen once; the top ten hold 9% to 14%. Overall study results and limits: Controls showed significantly higher normalized Chao1 diversity than did multiple sclerosis patients. Clustering by F measure revealed strong co-clustering among samples prepared together in one batch. TRBV5-6, TRBV5-1 and TRBV20-1 belonged to a set of five TRBV segments that were more frequent in patients than controls.

Between the trimmed V and J ends, which lost 2 bases and 9 bases, there was a span of 11 bases. Germline loops: CDR1 SEHNR, CDR2 FQNEAQ (reference sequence). This CDR3 region has 13 residues. This TCR was recovered from a girl aged 10 to 17 with multiple sclerosis. This chain connects TRBV7-9 to TRBJ2-1; TRBD1 is a possible D gene (5 bases). Sequencing was done on a sample of blood. DNA of the CDR3: TGTGCCAGCAGCTTAAACCCAAGGGGTGAGCAGTTCTTC. This sequence encodes CASSLNPRGEQFF.